This is a list of T cell receptor beta chains from one sample in a study of shared clonotypes between healthy human individuals. Libraries were prepared by immunoSEQ multiplex PCR; TCRdb keeps only in-frame clonotypes and omits some of them. The data contain nearly 1 million clones, around three quarters of them singletons. Sequenced material: memory CD4+ T cells sorted from blood. All receptors come from a young man in good health. Each CDR3 is given without its conserved first and last residue.

TRBV7-9,ASSIGEGNGYT
TRBV7-2,ASSLALRQGETQY
TRBV5-1,ASSLAGGWEQY
TRBV19,ASSTRQSPRDGGQY
TRBV11-3,ASSPSPTGSSTDTQY
TRBV10-3,AIHRAGTDTQY
TRBV2,ASSGQGGIQPQH
TRBV5-4,ASSYGTSGTTSTDTQY
TRBV28,ASSSPGGWEREQY
TRBV18,ASSKSRGNTEAF
TRBV6-6,ASSLQGVAKNIQY
TRBV13,ASSLGHIQYEQY
TRBV7-2,ASSLVGRNTEAF
TRBV2,ASRPDRNSNQPQH
TRBV5-6,ASSELQGSYNEQF
TRBV4-1,ASSHTRQGASYNEQF
TRBV5-1,ASNAQTGNTDTQY
TRBV5-1,ASSRGTSGYTGELF
TRBV6-1,ASSEVSGGLTDTQY
TRBV20-1,SAKYTEAF
TRBV4-1,ASSLGALGDTGELF
TRBV30,ACNNDRAVSPLH
TRBV7-2,ASSISGSGFYTDTQY
TRBV7-2,ASSLEAENEQF
TRBV7-3,ASSSRGEYNEQF
TRBV6-5,ASSYYGLAMNEQF
TRBV28,ASRPGENEKLF
TRBV6-4,ASSAGTSGRVTEQF
TRBV7-2,ASSLGTPNQPQH
TRBV20-1,SASADTQY
TRBV7-2,ASSFGPSTDTQY
TRBV12-5,ASGLYRKYEQY
TRBV19,ASSPSTMPEQF
TRBV27,ATGRTATNEKLF
TRBV7-6,ASTAGITSEGTSTQY
TRBV6-5,ASSDGSKQY
TRBV10-3,AIEGDNGSPLH
TRBV15,ATSREAGINTEAF